The 18 T cell receptor beta chains below all came from one sample that was sequenced in a study of blood T cell repertoires in COVID-19. Assay used: immunoSEQ multiplex PCR; TCRdb lists only in-frame clones, some missing. Here the sample spans 150,000 to 200,000 clones, over 90% being singletons. Sequenced sample: peripheral blood. These receptors originate from a woman aged 55 to 70 with COVID-19, enrolled during active disease.

The chain joins TRBV18 to TRBJ2-3; 9 nucleotides agree with TRBD1. The J segment lost 4 bases and the V segment lost 2 bases, leaving 7 bases of the junction unmatched. The CDR3 is 16 residues long. CDR1 and CDR2 from the germline V gene are KGHSH and LQKENI. CDR3 sequence: CASSPSSTGGSDTQYF. CDR3 DNA: TGTGCCAGCTCACCATCTTCGACAGGGGGGTCAGATACGCAGTATTTT. Full variable domain (remainder filled in from reference TRBV18 and TRBJ2-3): NAGVMQNPRHLVRRRGQEARLRCSPMKGHSHVYWYRQLPEEGLKFMVYLQKENIIDESGMPKERFSAEFPKEGPSILRIQQVVRGDSAAYFCASSPSSTGGSDTQYFGPGTRLTVL.

The chain employs TRBV2 and TRBJ2-5; 7 nucleotides match TRBD2. CDR1 is SNHLY and CDR2 is FYNNEI in the germline V gene. The CDR3 has 14 residues. The junction had 7 bases not matched to a gene; V was cut back by 7 bases and J by 2 bases. CDR3 residues: CASKGLVVQETQYF. CDR3 bases: TGTGCCAGCAAAGGACTAGTAGTTCAAGAGACCCAGTACTTC.

The gene calls are TRBV5-1 and TRBJ2-7; 7 nucleotides agree with TRBD2. V lost 0 bases, J lost 5 bases, and 5 bases stayed unmatched. The CDR3 consists of 14 residues. CDR1 and CDR2 from the germline V gene are SGHRS and YFSETQ. The CDR3 protein is CASSLGGGSNEQYF. CDR3 in DNA: TGCGCCAGCAGCTTGGGGGGAGGGAGCAACGAGCAGTACTTC.

The chain couples TRBV7-8 to TRBJ1-1, with unresolved D. Germline-derived CDR1 and CDR2 are SGHVS and FQNEAQ. V was trimmed by 1 base and J by 5 bases, leaving 8 bases between them. The CDR3 length is 13 residues. CDR3: CASSLGGETEAFF. CDR3 nucleotide sequence: TGTGCCAGCAGCTTAGGAGGAGAGACTGAAGCTTTCTTT.

The CDR3 here is CASSLAGDLDTEAFF. In DNA, the CDR3 is TGTGCCAGCAGCTTGGCAGGGGATCTAGACACTGAAGCTTTCTTT. The chain combines TRBV5-4 with TRBJ1-1, with D possibly matching TRBD1 (6 bases). Deletions cut 0 bases from V and 3 bases from J, with 12 bases between. The CDR3 loop spans 15 amino acids. Germline V CDR1 and CDR2: SGHNT, YYREEE (reference sequence).

The CDR3 loop reads CASSLAQRGDGNTIYF. Here the CDR3 DNA reads TGTGCCAGCAGCTTAGCCCAGCGGGGTGATGGAAACACCATATATTTT. The chain carries TRBV11-1 and TRBJ1-3; D remains ambiguous. Per the germline V gene, CDR1 is SGHAT and CDR2 is FQDESV (reference sequence). V dropped 0 bases and J dropped 3 bases, with 12 bases sitting between them. The CDR3 consists of 16 residues. Together with reference TRBV11-1 and TRBJ1-3, the CDR3 gives the full variable domain: EAEVAQSPRYKITEKSQAVAFWCDPISGHATLYWYRQILGQGPELLVQFQDESVVDDSQLPKDRFSAERLKGVDSTLKIQPAELGDSAMYLCASSLAQRGDGNTIYFGEGSWLTVV.

V and J are TRBV4-1 and TRBJ1-2, with 7 nucleotides matching TRBD1. The CDR3 has 17 residues. Germline-derived CDR1 and CDR2 are MGHRA and YSYEKL. Trimming at V came to 0 bases and at J to 4 bases, leaving 11 bases not matched to a gene. The CDR3 here is CASSQEGGQVEGYGYTF. CDR3 bases: TGCGCCAGCAGCCAAGAGGGAGGACAGGTCGAAGGCTATGGCTACACCTTC.

V usage is TRBV10-3 and J usage is TRBJ1-6; 9 bases are shared with TRBD1. Germline CDR1 ENHRY, CDR2 SYGVKD. The CDR3 length is 14 residues. V lost 2 bases, J lost 9 bases, and 2 bases stayed unmatched. The CDR3 region has the DNA TGTGCCATCAGTGAGGGGACAGGGAGTTCACCCCTCCACTTT. Translation gives CAISEGTGSSPLHF.

Comments on this clone: The same CDR3 also results from other DNA sequences found in this sample. This rearrangement joins TRBV9 to TRBJ1-3; D uncertain. Deletions cut 0 bases from V and 0 bases from J, with 7 bases between. The CDR3 is 15 residues long. CDR1 is SGDLS and CDR2 is YYNGEE in the germline V gene. CDR3 nucleotides: TGTGCCAGCAGCGTAGACCCCGGCTCTGGAAACACCATATATTTT. Translating it yields CASSVDPGSGNTIYF.

This rearrangement joins TRBV10-3 to TRBJ2-3; possible D gene TRBD2, 5 bases. Trimming stripped 3 bases from V and 3 bases from J, with 19 bases between. In germline, CDR1 is ENHRY, CDR2 SYGVKD. There are 17 residues in the CDR3. The CDR3 loop reads CAISEQPAGTATDTQYF. CDR3 coding DNA: TGTGCCATCAGTGAACAACCGGCGGGTACCGCTACAGATACGCAGTATTTT.

The chain recombines TRBV4-3 with TRBJ2-1, with D perhaps TRBD1 (6 bases). CDR1 LGHNA and CDR2 YSLEER come from the germline V gene. The CDR3 totals 16 residues. V was shortened by 3 bases and J by 1 base, with 13 bases between the two germline ends. The CDR3 is CASSQGALGSYNEQFF. The CDR3 DNA reads TGCGCCAGCAGCCAGGGGGCCCTAGGATCCTACAATGAGCAGTTCTTC.

This sequence joins TRBV29-1 and TRBJ2-1; tentative D call: TRBD2 (7 bases). Germline CDR1 and CDR2: SQVTM and ANQGSEA. Between the trimmed V and J ends, which lost 4 bases and 1 base, there was a span of 23 bases. The CDR3 has 18 amino acids. The CDR3 coding sequence is TGCAGCGTTGTTTTCTTGGCGGGGGCCAAGGGGTCCTACAATGAGCAGTTCTTC. This gives the protein CSVVFLAGAKGSYNEQFF.

The rearrangement uses TRBV9 and TRBJ2-2; 7 bases are shared with TRBD2. Germline values: CDR1 SGDLS, CDR2 YYNGEE. This CDR3 has 16 residues. V lost 4 bases and J lost 4; bases outside the gene matches: 10. CDR3 protein: CASSSRGGEGTGELFF. CDR3 bases: TGTGCCAGCAGCTCGCGGGGCGGGGAGGGCACCGGGGAGCTGTTTTTT.

This clone was observed once. The J gene is TRBJ2-7, the V gene TRBV18, with 8 positions matching TRBD1. Trimming removed 3 bases from V and 5 bases from J; junction bases left unmatched: 3. The CDR3 length is 13 residues. Looked up from germline, CDR1 is KGHSH and CDR2 is LQKENI. The CDR3 reads CASSPGTGDEQYF. CDR3 nucleotides: TGTGCCAGCTCACCCGGGACAGGTGACGAGCAGTACTTC.

This chain joins TRBV2 and TRBJ1-1; D gene ambiguous. CDR1 is SNHLY, CDR2 FYNNEI, per germline. Trimming pared 4 bases from V and 3 bases from J, leaving 9 bases between. CDR3 length equals 13 residues. CDR3 amino acids: CASSGNTYTEAFF. CDR3 DNA: TGTGCCAGCAGTGGTAACACCTACACTGAAGCTTTCTTT.

The V gene is TRBV7-9, the J gene TRBJ1-1; tentative D call: TRBD1 (6 bases). V shed 5 bases and J shed 1 base, with 17 bases lying between them. CDR1 and CDR2 from the germline V gene are SEHNR and FQNEAQ (reference sequence). This CDR3 has 16 residues. As DNA, the CDR3 is TGTGCCAGCAGCCTTCGACAGGCCCGCGGGAACACTGAAGCTTTCTTT. Translation: CASSLRQARGNTEAFF.

V usage is TRBV7-8 and J usage is TRBJ2-7; 7 bases align to TRBD2. The V gene end was trimmed by 3 bases and the J gene end by 7 bases; junction bases not matched to a gene: 9. From germline, CDR1 is SGHVS and CDR2 FQNEAQ. The CDR3 totals 14 residues. CDR3 DNA: TGTGCCAGCAGCTTTGGGGGGGACCCTCTTGAGCAGTACTTC. This codes for CASSFGGDPLEQYF.

The chain links TRBV7-9 to TRBJ1-2; a weak D match, TRBD1 (6 bases). The germline CDR1 and CDR2 sequences are SEHNR and FQNEAQ (reference sequence). The CDR3 is made up of 14 amino acids. With 6 bases removed from V and 4 bases from J, the gap between germline ends came to 15 bases. CDR3 sequence: CASRWAGATYGYTF. The CDR3, as DNA: TGTGCCAGCAGATGGGCAGGGGCCACCTATGGCTACACCTTC. Full variable domain (outside the CDR3, taken from reference TRBV7-9 and TRBJ1-2): DTGVSQNPRHKITKRGQNVTFRCDPISEHNRLYWYRQTLGQGPEFLTYFQNEAQLEKSRLLSDRFSAERPKGSFSTLEIQRTEQGDSAMYLCASRWAGATYGYTFGSGTRLTVV.